This TCR beta chain derives from a study of tumor-infiltrating lymphocytes in glioblastoma multiforme. Study-level results: The TCR and somatic mutation analysis included just one glioblastoma patient.

By its share, this clonotype is medium-sized. Its antigen is as yet unknown. TCR beta libraries were built from RNA through three nested multiplex PCR rounds using modified ARM-PCR. Input was 0.5 ug total RNA, reverse-transcribed with a C-beta primer. MiXCR, run by TCRdb on the multiplex PCR reads, gives a single entry per CDR3 protein. The sample includes 9,900 or so distinct CDR3 sequences, 65% to 75% of them seen just once. Germline V gives CDR1 MGHRA, CDR2 YSYEKL. This CDR3 is 17 amino acids long. The V gene lost 0 bases and the J gene lost 4 bases, with 18 bases spanning the gap. V is TRBV4-1 and J is TRBJ1-1, with D uncertain. The origin of this receptor is a male donor with glioblastoma. Sequencing was performed on brain tumor tissue. Here the CDR3 DNA reads TGCGCCAGCAGCCAAGATGAATGGTCTGTGACGGTCACTGAAGCTTTCTTT. Translated: CASSQDEWSVTVTEAFF.